The clone carrying this T cell receptor (beta chain) occurred a few times. Its specificity is unknown. This entry comes from a study of blood T cells in healthy people across ages. Per the germline V gene, CDR1 is DFQATT and CDR2 is SNEGSKA (reference sequence). After removal of 4 bases from V and 0 bases from J, the junction contained 9 bases not matched to a gene. The CDR3 extends over 17 amino acids. Study-level results: There were more naive CD4+ cells and higher diversity in long-lived donors than in aged donors.

A second PCR, run for about 6 to 11 cycles, used a sample-barcoded 5' primer plus a J-beta primer mix. Each CDR3 protein is one row after TCRdb ran MiXCR on the 5' RACE reads. The sample consists of roughly 1,500,000 distinct CDR3 sequences, approximately 32% of them appearing once. The chain is built from TRBV20-1 and TRBJ2-1; 10 bases map to TRBD1. This receptor was identified in a woman aged 30 to 39 in good health. Sequencing input: blood. As DNA, the CDR3 is TGCAGTGCTAAAGACAGGGGGCCCCGGAGCTCCTACAATGAGCAGTTCTTC. This translates into CSAKDRGPRSSYNEQFF.